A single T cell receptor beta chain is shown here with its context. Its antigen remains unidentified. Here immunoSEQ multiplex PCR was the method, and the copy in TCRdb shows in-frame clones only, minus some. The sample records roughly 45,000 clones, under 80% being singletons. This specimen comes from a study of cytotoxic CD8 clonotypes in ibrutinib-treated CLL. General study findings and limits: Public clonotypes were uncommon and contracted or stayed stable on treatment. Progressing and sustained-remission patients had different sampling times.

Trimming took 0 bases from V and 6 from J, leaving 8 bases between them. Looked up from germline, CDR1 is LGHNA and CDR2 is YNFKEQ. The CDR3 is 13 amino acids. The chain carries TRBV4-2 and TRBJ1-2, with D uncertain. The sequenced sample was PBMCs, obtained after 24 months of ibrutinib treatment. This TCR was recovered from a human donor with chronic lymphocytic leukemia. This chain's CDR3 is CASSQDLEDGYTF. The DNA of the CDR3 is TGTGCCAGCAGCCAAGATCTCGAGGATGGCTACACCTTC.